The next 10 T cell receptor beta chains were all read from a single sample in a study of blood T cell repertoires in COVID-19. Sequenced by immunoSEQ multiplex PCR; TCRdb stores in-frame clones only, minus some. The sample yields approximately 100,000 clones, approximately 88% seen once. Sequencing used peripheral blood. The receptors were sampled from a woman aged 55-69 years with acute or convalescent COVID-19.

This sequence joins TRBV19 and TRBJ1-1; no reliable D call. This CDR3 is built from 13 residues. Germline V lookup: CDR1 LNHDA, CDR2 SQIVND (reference sequence). Trimming took off 3 bases at V and 4 bases at J, with 9 bases between the two ends. The CDR3 DNA reads as TGTGCCAGTAGTATTGAGGTTGGCACTGAAGCTTTCTTT. It encodes CASSIEVGTEAFF.

This chain links TRBV5-1 with TRBJ2-5, with D possibly being TRBD2 (5 bases). This CDR3 comprises 15 residues. V was shortened by 3 bases and J by 5 bases, with 17 bases between the two germline ends. The germline CDR1 and CDR2 sequences are SGHRS and YFSETQ. The CDR3 loop is CASSSTSSPGETQYF. The CDR3 nucleotides read TGCGCCAGCAGCTCCACTAGTTCTCCGGGGGAGACCCAGTACTTC.

The chain is built from TRBV2 and TRBJ2-2; TRBD2 might be the D (6 bases). Germline loops: CDR1 SNHLY, CDR2 FYNNEI. This CDR3 contains 13 residues. Trimming removed 4 bases at V and 7 bases at J, with 10 bases between. In DNA, the CDR3 is TGTGCCAGCAGTGGGAGGGATTACGGGGAGCTGTTTTTT. Amino acids: CASSGRDYGELFF.

This chain connects TRBV5-4 to TRBJ1-2; D is possibly TRBD1 (5 bases). Trimming took off 0 bases at V and 4 bases at J, with 13 bases between the two ends. Germline V gives CDR1 SGHNT, CDR2 YYREEE (reference sequence). This CDR3 contains 15 residues. The CDR3 reads CASSLGQQESYGYTF. CDR3 DNA sequence: TGTGCCAGCAGCTTGGGGCAACAGGAGAGCTATGGCTACACCTTC.

The chain recombines TRBV5-4 with TRBJ1-3; D might be TRBD1 (5 bases). The CDR3 covers 16 residues. The V gene lost 4 bases and the J gene lost 0 bases, with 14 bases spanning the gap. CDR1 SGHNT and CDR2 YYREEE come from the germline V gene (reference sequence). CDR3 nucleotides: TGTGCCAGCAGCCCGGACGGGGGGAACTCTGGAAACACCATATATTTT. Translating gives CASSPDGGNSGNTIYF.

In this sample, this clone turned up once. The rearrangement uses TRBV19 and TRBJ2-1; 15 bases fit TRBD2. The V and J ends lost 1 base and 2 bases, in that order; junction bases with no gene match: 6. Germline CDR1 LNHDA, CDR2 SQIVND (reference sequence). The CDR3 runs to 19 residues. Here the CDR3 DNA reads TGTGCCAGTAGTATAGTGGATGGACTAGCGGGAGGGACCTACAATGAGCAGTTCTTC. It encodes CASSIVDGLAGGTYNEQFF.

The V and J genes are TRBV11-1 and TRBJ2-7, with D uncertain. Germline CDR1 is SGHAT and CDR2 is FQDESV (reference sequence). Trimming stripped 0 bases from V and 3 bases from J, with 6 bases between. The CDR3 is made up of 13 amino acids. The CDR3 loop is CASSLAAIYEQYF. The CDR3, as DNA: TGTGCCAGCAGCTTAGCCGCGATCTACGAGCAGTACTTC.

This clone was counted between two and nine times. The chain has TRBV2 and TRBJ2-1; the D gene is possibly TRBD1 (5 bases). The V and J ends lost 6 bases and 0 bases respectively, with 12 bases between them. Germline V CDR1 and CDR2: SNHLY, FYNNEI. The CDR3 has 15 amino acids. CDR3 bases: TGTGCCAGCAGCCCACAGGCCCGCTCCTACAATGAGCAGTTCTTC. It is translated as CASSPQARSYNEQFF.

This clone was seen a single time. This chain connects TRBV30 to TRBJ1-3; 7 positions match TRBD1. CDR1 GTSNPN and CDR2 SVGIG come from the germline V gene (reference sequence). The CDR3 is 14 residues long. The junction had 10 bases not matched to a gene; V was cut back by 5 bases and J by 6 bases. The DNA of the CDR3 is TGTGCCTGGGGACTTCGACAGGGCGCAAACACCATATATTTT. As protein: CAWGLRQGANTIYF.

The chain combines TRBV5-6 with TRBJ2-7; D is perhaps TRBD1 (6 bases). The CDR3 has 12 residues. Germline CDR1 is SGHDT and CDR2 is YYEEEE. Trimming took off 1 base at V and 8 bases at J, with 10 bases between the two ends. CDR3 loop: CASSLSGTKQYV. For the CDR3, the DNA is TGTGCCAGCAGCTTGTCCGGGACAAAGCAGTACGTC.